Below are 20 T cell receptor beta chains sequenced from a single sample in a study of CD4 T cell repertoires in COVID-19. Sequencing was performed with immunoSEQ multiplex PCR; in TCRdb, only in-frame clones are kept and a portion is missing. The sample shows about 75,000 clones, roughly 85% of them seen only once. The specimen comprised CD4+ T cells from peripheral blood, sampled after recovery from COVID-19. All receptors derive from a human donor who had COVID-19.

The chain uses TRBV5-6 and TRBJ1-3; D might be TRBD1 (6 bases). The germline gives CDR1 SGHDT, CDR2 YYEEEE. V lost 4 bases and J lost 2, with 16 bases in between. The CDR3 length is 16 residues. CDR3 region: CASSALQGRAGNTIYF. In DNA form, the CDR3 reads TGTGCCAGCAGCGCACTACAGGGACGGGCTGGAAACACCATATATTTT.

V is TRBV27 and J is TRBJ1-6; D possibly corresponds to TRBD1 (5 bases). Germline values: CDR1 MNHEY, CDR2 SMNVEV (reference sequence). This CDR3 is built from 15 residues. The V end was cut by 7 bases, the J end by 2 bases, with 12 bases between. This chain's CDR3 is CASTIWGAYNSPLHF. CDR3 DNA sequence: TGTGCCAGCACCATATGGGGGGCCTATAATTCACCCCTCCACTTT.

This clone appeared once. V and J are TRBV2 and TRBJ2-1, with a possible D match to TRBD1 (6 bases). V lost 2 bases and J lost 5, with 10 bases in between. From germline, CDR1 is SNHLY and CDR2 FYNNEI. This CDR3 has 14 residues. CDR3 sequence reads: CASSENRADNEQFF. The CDR3 nucleotides are TGTGCCAGCAGTGAAAACAGGGCCGACAATGAGCAGTTCTTC.

In nucleotides, the CDR3 is TGTGCCATCAGTGAAGGGGGGGGTGGAAACACCATATATTTT. Its translation is CAISEGGGGNTIYF. The chain combines TRBV10-3 with TRBJ1-3; D is perhaps TRBD1 (6 bases). Trimming left V 3 bases short and J 3 bases short, with 9 bases between. CDR1 is ENHRY, CDR2 SYGVKD, per germline. CDR3 length: 14 residues.

The V gene is TRBV10-3, the J gene TRBJ2-7; 8 bases agree with TRBD1. The CDR3 length is 13 residues. Germline CDR1 is ENHRY and CDR2 is SYGVKD. Trimming took 4 bases from V and 3 from J; bases not matched to a gene: 2. CDR3: CAISVGQGYEQYF. The CDR3 coding sequence is TGTGCCATCAGTGTTGGACAGGGCTACGAGCAGTACTTC.

As to this clone: A read error may account for a junction end that differs from germline. CDR3 in DNA: TGTGCCAGCAACTTAGGTTCCTACGAGCAGTACTTC. Translation gives CASNLGSYEQYF. The chain employs TRBV11-2 and TRBJ2-7; D unclear. In germline, CDR1 is SGHAT, CDR2 FQNNGV. This CDR3 is built from 12 residues.

The V call is TRBV2, the J call TRBJ2-5, with D possibly being TRBD1 or TRBD2 (7 bases each). This CDR3 has 14 amino acids. From germline, CDR1 is SNHLY and CDR2 FYNNEI. V lost 3 bases and J 2 bases, leaving 10 bases between the germline ends. CDR3 bases: TGTGCCAGCAGTGAGCAGGGGGGGCAAGAGACCCAGTACTTC. This translates into CASSEQGGQETQYF.

This clone was seen only once. The CDR3 sequence: CASSPPAGREQYF. Written as DNA, the CDR3 is TGTGCCAGCAGCCCCCCAGCGGGGAGGGAGCAGTACTTC. V and J are TRBV14 and TRBJ2-7; 7 bases are a match to TRBD2. Germline CDR1 reads SGHDN; CDR2 reads FVKESK. Trimming at V came to 4 bases and at J to 7 bases, leaving 7 bases not matched to a gene. This CDR3 spans 13 amino acids.

CDR3: CASSTSGGTGNTIYF. The CDR3 DNA reads as TGTGCCAGTAGTACGTCCGGGGGGACGGGAAACACCATATATTTT. J is TRBJ1-3 and V is TRBV19, with TRBD1 as a possible D gene (5 bases). Per germline, CDR1 LNHDA and CDR2 SQIVND (reference sequence). This CDR3 has 15 residues. Trimming took off 4 bases at V and 4 bases at J, with 14 bases between the two ends.

This clone was found a few times. The chain has TRBV24-1 and TRBJ2-6; 8 nucleotides line up with TRBD1. V shed 5 bases and J 1 base; nucleotides not matched to a gene: 9. The length of the CDR3 is 18 residues. CDR1 and CDR2 (germline): KGHDR, SFDVKD. The CDR3 here is CATSVGGQAPSGANVLTF. Here the CDR3 DNA reads TGTGCCACCAGTGTCGGGGGACAGGCTCCTTCTGGGGCCAACGTCCTGACTTTC.

The rearrangement uses TRBV7-2 and TRBJ2-7, with D uncertain. The CDR3 contains 15 residues. V was cut by 2 bases and J by 1 base, with 12 bases left in between. Germline CDR1 and CDR2: SGHTA and FQGNSA. In nucleotides, the CDR3 is TGTGCCAGCAGCTTACTCCCCGGCACATCCTACGAGCAGTACTTC. It codes for CASSLLPGTSYEQYF.

This chain connects TRBV12-5 to TRBJ1-5; D remains unclear. Germline V gene data show CDR1 as LGHNT and CDR2 as FRNRAP. Trimming removed 0 bases at V and 4 bases at J, with 4 bases between. The CDR3 is made up of 13 amino acids. The CDR3 here is CASGLVGNQPQHF. The CDR3 nucleotides are TGTGCTAGTGGTTTGGTAGGGAATCAGCCCCAGCATTTT.

This clone was counted a single time. In DNA, the CDR3 is TGCGCCAGCAGCCCGACTAGCGCCGCGGATACGCAGTATTTT. It specifies CASSPTSAADTQYF. The rearrangement links TRBV5-1 to TRBJ2-3; the match to TRBD2 covers 8 bases. V shed 4 bases and J 6 bases; nucleotides not matched to a gene: 7. CDR3 length: 14 amino acids. Germline V gives CDR1 SGHRS, CDR2 YFSETQ.

The rearrangement joins TRBV5-1 to TRBJ2-6; no definite D call. The length of the CDR3 is 14 residues. V was pared by 2 bases and J by 0 bases, with 3 bases between. Germline V CDR1 and CDR2: SGHRS, YFSETQ. CDR3 loop: CASSLSSGANVLTF. In DNA, the CDR3 is TGCGCCAGCAGCTTAAGCTCTGGGGCCAACGTCCTGACTTTC.

This chain joins TRBV10-3 and TRBJ2-7; 8 bases are a match to TRBD2. The CDR3 loop spans 14 amino acids. CDR1 and CDR2 from the germline V gene are ENHRY and SYGVKD. After removal of 4 bases from V and 4 bases from J, the junction contained 6 bases not matched to a gene. The CDR3 DNA reads as TGTGCCATCAGTGCAGCGGGAGTTTCGTACGAGCAGTACTTC. The encoded protein is CAISAAGVSYEQYF.

The chain carries TRBV14 and TRBJ2-3, with 12 bases identical to TRBD2. Per the germline V gene, CDR1 is SGHDN and CDR2 is FVKESK. V was pared by 0 bases and J by 7 bases, with 11 bases of the junction left unmatched. The CDR3 sequence is 18 residues long. Here the CDR3 DNA reads TGTGCCAGCAGCCAAGATACCCGGGCTAGCGGGAGGGCCAATACGCAGTATTTT. Its protein product is CASSQDTRASGRANTQYF.

This clone was counted a few times. Within the sample, other DNA sequences also encode this same CDR3. The genes are TRBV5-8 and TRBJ1-1; D ambiguous. Germline lookup yields CDR1 SGHTS and CDR2 YDEGEE. V was trimmed by 0 bases and J by 3 bases, leaving 9 bases between them. The CDR3 covers 14 residues. CDR3 protein: CASSLVAGDTEAFF. The DNA of the CDR3 is TGTGCCAGCAGCTTGGTCGCCGGCGACACTGAAGCTTTCTTT.

This clone was detected once. The V call is TRBV4-1, the J call TRBJ1-2, with a tentative D call TRBD1 (5 bases). V lost 5 bases and J lost 6, with 22 bases in between. CDR1 is MGHRA, CDR2 YSYEKL, per germline. CDR3 length equals 16 residues. CDR3 residues: CASSFLGEGRGNGYTF. Here the CDR3 DNA reads TGCGCCAGCAGCTTTCTAGGTGAGGGACGTGGGAATGGCTACACCTTC.

The count of this clone is one. J is TRBJ1-2 and V is TRBV7-8; no definite D call. This CDR3 comprises 15 residues. The germline V gene has CDR1 SGHVS and CDR2 FQNEAQ. With 5 bases removed from V and 3 bases from J, the gap between germline ends came to 16 bases. In DNA form, the CDR3 reads TGTGCCAGCAGCGTAAGCCGGGCCGATTACTATGGCTACACCTTC. Amino acids: CASSVSRADYYGYTF.

The gene calls are TRBV5-4 and TRBJ2-1; the D gene is possibly TRBD2 (5 bases). The germline V gene has CDR1 SGHNT and CDR2 YYREEE (reference sequence). The CDR3 has 13 amino acids. The ends were cut back, 6 bases at V and 7 bases at J, with 14 bases in the middle. This CDR3 reads CASTPAERNEQFF. In DNA, the CDR3 is TGTGCCAGCACCCCGGCCGAGCGGAATGAGCAGTTCTTC.